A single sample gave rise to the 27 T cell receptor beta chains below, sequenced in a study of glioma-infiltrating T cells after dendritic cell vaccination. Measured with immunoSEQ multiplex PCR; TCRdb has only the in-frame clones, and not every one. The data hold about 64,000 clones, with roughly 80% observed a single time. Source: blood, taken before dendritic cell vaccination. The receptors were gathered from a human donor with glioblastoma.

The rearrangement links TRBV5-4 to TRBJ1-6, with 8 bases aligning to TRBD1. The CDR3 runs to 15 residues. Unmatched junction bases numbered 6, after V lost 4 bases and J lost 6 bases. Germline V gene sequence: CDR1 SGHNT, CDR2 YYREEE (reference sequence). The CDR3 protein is CASSRTGGPNSPLHF. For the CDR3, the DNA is TGTGCCAGCAGCCGCACAGGGGGTCCTAATTCACCCCTCCACTTT.

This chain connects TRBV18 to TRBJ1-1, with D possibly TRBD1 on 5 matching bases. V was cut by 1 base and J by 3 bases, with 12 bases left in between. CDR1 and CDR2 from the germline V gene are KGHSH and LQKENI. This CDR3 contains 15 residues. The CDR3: CASSPRAGLDTEAFF. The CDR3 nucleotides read TGTGCCAGCTCACCACGCGCAGGGTTGGACACTGAAGCTTTCTTT.

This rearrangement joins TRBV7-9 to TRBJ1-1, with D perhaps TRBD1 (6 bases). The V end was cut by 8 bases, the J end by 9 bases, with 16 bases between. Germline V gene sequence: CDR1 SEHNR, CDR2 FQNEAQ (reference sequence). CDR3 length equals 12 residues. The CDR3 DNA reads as TGTGCCAGCGGTGAGGGAGGGGGGCAAGCTTTCTTT. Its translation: CASGEGGGQAFF.

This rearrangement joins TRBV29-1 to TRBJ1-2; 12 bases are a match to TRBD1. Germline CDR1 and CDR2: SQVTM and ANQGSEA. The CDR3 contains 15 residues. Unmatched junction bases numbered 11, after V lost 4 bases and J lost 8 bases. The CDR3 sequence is CSVAGTGGWVGGYTF. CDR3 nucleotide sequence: TGCAGCGTTGCTGGGACAGGGGGCTGGGTGGGAGGCTACACCTTC. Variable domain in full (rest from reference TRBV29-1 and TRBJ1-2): SAVISQKPSRDICQRGTSLTIQCQVDSQVTMMFWYRQQPGQSLTLIATANQGSEATYESGFVIDKFPISRPNLTFSTLTVSNMSPEDSSIYLCSVAGTGGWVGGYTFGSGTRLTVV.

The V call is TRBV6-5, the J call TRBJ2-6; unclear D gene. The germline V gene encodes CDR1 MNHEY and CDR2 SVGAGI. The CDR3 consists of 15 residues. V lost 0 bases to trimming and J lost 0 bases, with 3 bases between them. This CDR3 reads CASSYSASGANVLTF. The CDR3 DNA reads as TGTGCCAGCAGTTACTCGGCCTCTGGGGCCAACGTCCTGACTTTC.

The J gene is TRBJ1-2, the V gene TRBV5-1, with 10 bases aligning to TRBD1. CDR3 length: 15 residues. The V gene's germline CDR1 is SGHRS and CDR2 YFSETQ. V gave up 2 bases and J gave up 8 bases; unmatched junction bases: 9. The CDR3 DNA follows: TGCGCCAGCAGCTTAGGCGACAGGGGGCTTCGGGGCTACACCTTC. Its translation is CASSLGDRGLRGYTF.

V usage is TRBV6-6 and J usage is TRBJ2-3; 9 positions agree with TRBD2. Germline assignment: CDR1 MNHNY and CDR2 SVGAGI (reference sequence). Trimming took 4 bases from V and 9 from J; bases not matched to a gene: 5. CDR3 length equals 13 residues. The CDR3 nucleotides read TGTGCCAGCAGTTCGGGACTAGCTCCAACGCAGTATTTT. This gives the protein CASSSGLAPTQYF.

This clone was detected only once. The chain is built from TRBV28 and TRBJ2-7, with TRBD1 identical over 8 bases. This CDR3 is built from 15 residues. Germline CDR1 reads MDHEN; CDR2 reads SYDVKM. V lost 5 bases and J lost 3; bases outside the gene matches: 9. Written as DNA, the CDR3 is TGTGCCAGCAGTCTCCCAGGGGGCGTTAACTACGAGCAGTACTTC. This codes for CASSLPGGVNYEQYF. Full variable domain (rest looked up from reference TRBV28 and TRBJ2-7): DVKVTQSSRYLVKRTGEKVFLECVQDMDHENMFWYRQDPGLGLRLIYFSYDVKMKEKGDIPEGYSVSREKKERFSLILESASTNQTSMYLCASSLPGGVNYEQYFGPGTRLTVT.

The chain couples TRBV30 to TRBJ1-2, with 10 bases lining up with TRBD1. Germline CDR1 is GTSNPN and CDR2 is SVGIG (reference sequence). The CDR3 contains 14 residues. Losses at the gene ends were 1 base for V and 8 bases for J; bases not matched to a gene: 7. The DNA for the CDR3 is TGTGCCTGGAGTGGACAGGGGGCCTTGGTCGGCTACACCTTC. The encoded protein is CAWSGQGALVGYTF. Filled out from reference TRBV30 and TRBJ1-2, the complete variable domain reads SQTIHQWPATLVQPVGSPLSLECTVEGTSNPNLYWYRQAAGRGLQLLFYSVGIGQISSEVPQNLSASRPQDRQFILSSKKLLLSDSGFYLCAWSGQGALVGYTFGSGTRLTVV.

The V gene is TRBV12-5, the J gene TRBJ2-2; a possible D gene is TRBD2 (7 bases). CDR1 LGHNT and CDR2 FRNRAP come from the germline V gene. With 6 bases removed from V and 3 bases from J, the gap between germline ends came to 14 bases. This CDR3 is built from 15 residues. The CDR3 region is CASGPGGLDTGELFF. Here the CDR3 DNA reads TGTGCTAGTGGCCCCGGGGGGCTGGACACCGGGGAGCTGTTTTTT.

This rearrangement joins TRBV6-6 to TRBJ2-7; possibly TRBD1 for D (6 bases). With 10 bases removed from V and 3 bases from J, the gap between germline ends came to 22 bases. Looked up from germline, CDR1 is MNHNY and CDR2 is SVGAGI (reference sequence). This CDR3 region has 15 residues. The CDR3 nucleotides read TGTGCCACCGTAATCGACCTAACAGGGTTCTACGAGCAGTACTTC. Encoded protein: CATVIDLTGFYEQYF.

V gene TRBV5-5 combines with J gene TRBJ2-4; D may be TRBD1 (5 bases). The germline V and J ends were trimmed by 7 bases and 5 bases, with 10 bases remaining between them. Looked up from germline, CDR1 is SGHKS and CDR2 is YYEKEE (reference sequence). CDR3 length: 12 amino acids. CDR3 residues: CASGQLENIQYF. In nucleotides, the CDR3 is TGTGCCAGCGGACAACTCGAAAACATTCAGTACTTC.

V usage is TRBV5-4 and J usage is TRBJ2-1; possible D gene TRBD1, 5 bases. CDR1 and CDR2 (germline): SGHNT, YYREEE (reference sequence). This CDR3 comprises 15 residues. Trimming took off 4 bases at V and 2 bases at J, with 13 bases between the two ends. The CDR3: CASSVKGKPYNEQFF. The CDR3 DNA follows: TGTGCCAGCAGCGTGAAGGGGAAGCCCTACAATGAGCAGTTCTTC.

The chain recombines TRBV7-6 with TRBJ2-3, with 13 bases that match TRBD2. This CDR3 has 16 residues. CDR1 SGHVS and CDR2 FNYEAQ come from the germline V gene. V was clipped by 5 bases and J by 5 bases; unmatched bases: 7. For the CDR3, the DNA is TGTGCCAGCAGCGCCACTAGCGGGGGGGGGATAGATACGCAGTATTTT. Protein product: CASSATSGGGIDTQYF. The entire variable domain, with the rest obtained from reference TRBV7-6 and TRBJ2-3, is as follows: GAGVSQSPRYKVTKRGQDVALRCDPISGHVSLYWYRQALGQGPEFLTYFNYEAQQDKSGLPNDRFSAERPEGSISTLTIQRTEQRDSAMYRCASSATSGGGIDTQYFGPGTRLTVL.

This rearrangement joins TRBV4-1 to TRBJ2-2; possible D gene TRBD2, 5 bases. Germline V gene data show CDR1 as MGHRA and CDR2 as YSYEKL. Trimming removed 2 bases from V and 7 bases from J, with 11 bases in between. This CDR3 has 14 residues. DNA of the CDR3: TGCGCCAGCAGCCAACTAGCTAAACTCGGGGAGCTGTTTTTT. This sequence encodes CASSQLAKLGELFF.

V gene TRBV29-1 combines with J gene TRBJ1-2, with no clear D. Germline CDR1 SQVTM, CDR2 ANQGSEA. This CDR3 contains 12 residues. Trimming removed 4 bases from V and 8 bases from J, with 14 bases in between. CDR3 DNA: TGCAGCGTTGCAACAGCTACCTCCGGCTACACCTTC. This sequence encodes CSVATATSGYTF.

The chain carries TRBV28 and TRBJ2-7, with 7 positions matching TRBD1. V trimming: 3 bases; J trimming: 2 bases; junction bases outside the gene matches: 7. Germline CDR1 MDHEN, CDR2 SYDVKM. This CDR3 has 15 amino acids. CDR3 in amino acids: CASSFRTGRPYEQYF. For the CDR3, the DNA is TGTGCCAGCAGTTTTAGGACAGGCCGTCCCTACGAGCAGTACTTC.

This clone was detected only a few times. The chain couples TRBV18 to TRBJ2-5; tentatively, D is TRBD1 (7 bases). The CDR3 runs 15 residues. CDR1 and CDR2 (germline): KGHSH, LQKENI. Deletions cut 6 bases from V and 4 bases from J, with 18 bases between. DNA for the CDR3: TGTGCCAGCTCTCGCCGACAGGGAGGTAGAGAGACCCAGTACTTC. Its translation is CASSRRQGGRETQYF.

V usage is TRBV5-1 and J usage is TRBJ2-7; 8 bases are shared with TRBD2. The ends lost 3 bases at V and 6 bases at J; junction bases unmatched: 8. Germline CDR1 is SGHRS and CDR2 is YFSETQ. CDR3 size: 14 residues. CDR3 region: CASSSGLAPGEQYF. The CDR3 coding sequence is TGCGCCAGCAGCTCCGGACTAGCCCCCGGCGAGCAGTACTTC.

The CDR3: CASSQIKTSGGRETQYF. As DNA, the CDR3 is TGTGCCAGCAGCCAGATCAAGACTAGCGGGGGGAGGGAGACCCAGTACTTC. The chain carries TRBV4-2 and TRBJ2-5; 13 bases are shared with TRBD2. Germline assignment: CDR1 LGHNA and CDR2 YNFKEQ. The CDR3 contains 17 residues. V dropped 3 bases and J dropped 5; count of bases not matched to a gene: 9.

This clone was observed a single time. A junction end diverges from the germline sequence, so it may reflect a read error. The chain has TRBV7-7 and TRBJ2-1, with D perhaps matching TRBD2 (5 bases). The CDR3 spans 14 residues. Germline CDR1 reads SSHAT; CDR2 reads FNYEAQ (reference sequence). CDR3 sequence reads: CASSGFGAYNEQFF. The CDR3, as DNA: TGTGCTAGCAGCGGATTCGGAGCCTACAATGAGCAGTTCTTC. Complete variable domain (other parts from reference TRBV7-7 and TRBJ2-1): GAGVSQSPRYKVTKRGQDVTLRCDPISSHATLYWYQQALGQGPEFLTYFNYEAQPDKSGLPSDRFSAERPEGSISTLTIQRTEQRDSAMYRCASSGFGAYNEQFFGPGTRLTVL.

The DNA of the CDR3 is TGTGCCAGGCTGGACAGAGACAATGAGCAGTTCTTC. Protein: CARLDRDNEQFF. This chain joins TRBV27 and TRBJ2-1; maybe TRBD1 (6 bases). The CDR3 sequence is 12 residues long. CDR1 is MNHEY, CDR2 SMNVEV, per germline (reference sequence). Trimming took off 9 bases at V and 5 bases at J, with 11 bases between the two ends.

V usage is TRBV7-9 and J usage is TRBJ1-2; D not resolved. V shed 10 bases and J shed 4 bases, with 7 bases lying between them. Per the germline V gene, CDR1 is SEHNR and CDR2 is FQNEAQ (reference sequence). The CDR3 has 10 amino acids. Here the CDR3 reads CATHPYGYTF. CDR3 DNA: TGTGCCACCCATCCCTATGGCTACACCTTC.

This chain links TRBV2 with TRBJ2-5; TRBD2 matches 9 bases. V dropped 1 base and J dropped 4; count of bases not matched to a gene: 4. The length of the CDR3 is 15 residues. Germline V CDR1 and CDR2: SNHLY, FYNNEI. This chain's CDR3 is CASSEGLAGRETQYF. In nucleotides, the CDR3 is TGTGCCAGCAGTGAAGGGCTAGCGGGGAGAGAGACCCAGTACTTC. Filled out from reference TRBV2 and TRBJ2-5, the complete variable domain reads EPEVTQTPSHQVTQMGQEVILRCVPISNHLYFYWYRQILGQKVEFLVSFYNNEISEKSEIFDDQFSVERPDGSNFTLKIRSTKLEDSAMYFCASSEGLAGRETQYFGPGTRLLVL.

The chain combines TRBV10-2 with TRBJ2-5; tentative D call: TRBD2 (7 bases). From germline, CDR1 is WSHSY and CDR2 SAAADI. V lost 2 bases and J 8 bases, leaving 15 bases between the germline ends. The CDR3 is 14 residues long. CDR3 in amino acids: CASSEAGDKRTQYF. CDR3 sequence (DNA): TGCGCCAGCAGTGAGGCGGGGGACAAGAGAACCCAGTACTTC.

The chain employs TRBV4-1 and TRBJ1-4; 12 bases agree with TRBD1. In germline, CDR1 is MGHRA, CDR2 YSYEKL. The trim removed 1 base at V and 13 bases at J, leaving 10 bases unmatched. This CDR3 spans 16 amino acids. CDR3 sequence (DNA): TGCGCCAGCAGCCAAGGTAGCTGGGACAGGGGGCGCCGACTGTTTTTT. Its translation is CASSQGSWDRGRRLFF.

CDR3 nucleotide sequence: TGTGCCAGCACCACAGTTAGGGAGTTGGATACGCAGTATTTT. It yields the protein CASTTVRELDTQYF. The rearrangement joins TRBV2 to TRBJ2-3; tentatively, D is TRBD2 (5 bases). The CDR3 is made up of 14 amino acids. V gave up 7 bases and J gave up 6 bases, with 17 bases separating them. Germline CDR1 SNHLY, CDR2 FYNNEI.